This is a list of T cell receptor beta chains from one sample in a study of CD8+ T cells in alopecia areata. This table comes from immunoSEQ multiplex PCR, and its TCRdb copy is limited to in-frame clones, with some not included. The sample gives some 110,000 clones, roughly 50% of which show up once; 9% to 15% is in the top ten. This specimen was CD8+ T cells sorted from blood, taken at week 24, from a patient treated with tofacitinib. The source is a human donor with alopecia areata. The CDR3 runs from the conserved cysteine through the conserved F or W. D genes are given only for firm matches. Only part of the rows carry a size: once, few, many, or a class if the clone is expanded.

TRBJ1-1	TRBV4-1	.	.	TGCGCCAGCAGCCATGCCGGGGGGGGCTCTGAAGCTTTCTTT	CASSHAGGGSEAFF
TRBJ2-5	TRBV6-6	few	TRBD2	TGTGCCAGCAGTCCTTTACGGGGGGGCTCGGAGACCCAGTACTTC	CASSPLRGGSETQYF
TRBJ2-7	TRBV6-5	.	.	TGTGCCAGCAGTCCACACGACCGTCCTTACGAGCAGTACTTC	CASSPHDRPYEQYF
TRBJ1-5	TRBV13	once	.	TGTGCCAGCAGCCGAAACGCCCAGGGTCCCAATCAGCCCCAGCATTTT	CASSRNAQGPNQPQHF
TRBJ2-2	TRBV2	.	.	TGTGCCAGCAGTGATGATCCCTTTGAGGAAGGGTTGATGAACACCGGGGAGCTGTTTTTT	CASSDDPFEEGLMNTGELFF
TRBJ2-7	TRBV29-1	few	.	TGCAGCGTTGAGTCTTCAGGGGTCGTCGAGCAGTACTTC	CSVESSGVVEQYF
TRBJ1-5	TRBV2	.	TRBD1	TGTGCCAGCAGTGAACTCGGGACAGATAGCAATCAGCCCCAGCATTTT	CASSELGTDSNQPQHF
TRBJ2-7	TRBV11-2	few	.	TGTGCCAGCAGCCCCGGGCCCTCCTTCGAGCAGTACTTC	CASSPGPSFEQYF
TRBJ1-5	TRBV5-3	few	.	TGTGCCAGAAGCTTGGGGATATATAGCAATCAGCCCCAGCATTTT	CARSLGIYSNQPQHF
TRBJ1-2	TRBV5-4	.	.	TGTGCCAGCAGCTTAGGGAAGACGGACTATGGCTACACCTTC	CASSLGKTDYGYTF
TRBJ2-1	TRBV29-1	.	TRBD2	TGCAGCGTTGAAGATCGTAGGTCTAGCGGGGGGGTTGAGCAGTTCTTC	CSVEDRRSSGGVEQFF
TRBJ2-7	TRBV7-9	.	.	TGTGCCAGCAGCTTAGTGGCGGGCTACGAGCAGTACTTC	CASSLVAGYEQYF
TRBJ1-2	TRBV5-1	.	TRBD1	TGCGCCAGCAGCGATAGGACAGGGGAGAATGAGGGCTACACCTTC	CASSDRTGENEGYTF
TRBJ2-3	TRBV6-5	.	TRBD1	TGTGCCAGCAGGGACAGGACTAGCACAGATACGCAGTATTTT	CASRDRTSTDTQYF
TRBJ1-3	TRBV30	.	.	TGTGCCTCTGATACAGAGATTGGAAACACCATATATTTT	CASDTEIGNTIYF
TRBJ1-5	TRBV2	once	.	TGTGCCAGCAGCTTCGGGATACCCAGTAGCAATCAGCCCCAGCATTTT	CASSFGIPSSNQPQHF
TRBJ2-1	TRBV27	few	.	TGTGCCAGCAGTTTTGAGCCGGTCGGCAAGGAGCAGTTCTTC	CASSFEPVGKEQFF
TRBJ1-3	TRBV2	few	.	TGTGCCAGCAGTGAGGAGGTTATCTCTGGAAACACCATATATTTT	CASSEEVISGNTIYF
TRBJ2-6	TRBV6-1	few	.	TGTGCCAGCCTCCCTGACAACCCTGGGGCCAACGTCCTGACTTTC	CASLPDNPGANVLTF
TRBJ2-7	TRBV7-9	few	.	TGTGCCAGCAGCTCGGGGGTCGAGCAGTACTTC	CASSSGVEQYF
TRBJ1-1	TRBV27	.	TRBD1	TGTGCCAGCAGTTTATATGATCGGACAGGGATTAACACTGAAGCTTTCTTT	CASSLYDRTGINTEAFF
TRBJ1-5	TRBV27	.	.	TGTGCCAGCACTCCTCTTAGGGTCGACGGAGGGAAATTTAGCAATCAGCCCCAGCATTTT	CASTPLRVDGGKFSNQPQHF
TRBJ1-3	TRBV4-3	.	.	TGCGCCAGCAGCCAAGTTACGGGCCGATTGTCCCTTGGAAACACCATATATTTT	CASSQVTGRLSLGNTIYF
TRBJ2-7	TRBV4-2	.	.	TGTGCCAGCAGCCAAGGTCCAGGGAACTTCTACGAGCAGTACTTC	CASSQGPGNFYEQYF
TRBJ1-2	TRBV27	.	.	TGTGCCAGCAGTTTATCCCCGGGGACATTCCTCTATGGCTACACCTTC	CASSLSPGTFLYGYTF
TRBJ1-2	TRBV2	.	.	TGTGCCAGCAGGCGACCGGGGGAGGGCTATGGCTACACCTTC	CASRRPGEGYGYTF
TRBJ2-1	TRBV15	.	.	TGTGCCACCAGCTTCGACAGGTATGAGCAGTTCTTC	CATSFDRYEQFF
TRBJ2-7	TRBV9	.	.	TGTGCCAGCAGCGTCGGGGGATACGGTTACGAGCAGTACTTC	CASSVGGYGYEQYF
TRBJ2-2	TRBV10-1	.	.	TGCGCCAGCCTCGACCGGAACACCGGGGAGCTGTTTTTT	CASLDRNTGELFF
TRBJ2-7	TRBV29-1	few	.	TGCAGCGTCCGGGACGGAGCCTACGAGCAGTACTTC	CSVRDGAYEQYF
TRBJ1-1	TRBV30	.	.	TGTGCCTGGAGCCTTGATGGCATGGGCACTGAAGCTTTCTTT	CAWSLDGMGTEAFF
TRBJ2-7	TRBV5-6	.	.	TGTGCCAGCAGCTTGGCGGGGGACGGAACCTACGAGCAGTACTTC	CASSLAGDGTYEQYF
TRBJ2-1	TRBV7-3	few	.	TGTGCCAGCAGCTTAGGCCCGGGGACGCCCAGCTCCTACAATGAGCAGTTCTTC	CASSLGPGTPSSYNEQFF
TRBJ2-5	TRBV13	.	.	TGTGCCAGCAGCTTAATGAGGGAGACCCAGTACTTC	CASSLMRETQYF
TRBJ1-4	TRBV30	.	.	TGTGCCTGGAGTGGGGCGGGGACACCGAATGAAAAACTGTTTTTT	CAWSGAGTPNEKLFF
TRBJ2-7	TRBV6-5	.	.	TGTGCCAGCAGTCCGACAGGTACCTACGAGCAGTACTTC	CASSPTGTYEQYF
TRBJ2-2	TRBV6-4	medium-sized	.	TGTGCCAGCAGTGACTCGAGGGATCCCGGGGAGCTGTTTTTT	CASSDSRDPGELFF
TRBJ2-2	TRBV13	.	TRBD2	TGTGCCAGCAGCCCCACGGGACTAGCGGGGCGAAACGGGGAGCTGTTTTTT	CASSPTGLAGRNGELFF
TRBJ1-5	TRBV4-1	.	TRBD1	TGCGCCAGCAGCACCGGGACAGGGCTAGGAAGGGGCAATCAGCCCCAGCATTTT	CASSTGTGLGRGNQPQHF
TRBJ2-2	TRBV29-1	.	.	TGCAGCGTTCAGGACACCGGGGAGCTGTTTTTT	CSVQDTGELFF